One sample yielded the 13 T cell receptor beta chains listed below, sequenced in a study of beta chain features in type 1 diabetes. Of the isolated RNA, all was reverse transcribed, and so the sequenced material was expressed TCRB transcripts. Repertoires were generated with immunoSEQ multiplex PCR, while TCRdb's copy carries only in-frame clones and drops some. The table has 35,000 to 45,000 clones, over 50% seen once. General study results and limits: Type 1 diabetes patients had moderately but significantly shorter TCRB CDR3s in all four CD4+ subsets.

These receptors' targets are unknown. The sequenced sample consisted of Tregs from blood. Source of these receptors: a man in his thirties or forties with type 1 diabetes. Some clones in this sample may be carry-over from other donors' samples.

Only a few counts were recorded for this clone. The chain carries TRBV5-4 and TRBJ2-3; D unresolved. The CDR3 covers 13 residues. In germline, CDR1 is SGHNT, CDR2 YYREEE (reference sequence). Trimming removed 4 bases from V and 0 bases from J, with 6 bases in between. For the CDR3, the DNA is TGTGCCAGCAGCCAAGAGAGCACAGATACGCAGTATTTT. Protein: CASSQESTDTQYF.

J is TRBJ1-2 and V is TRBV7-2, with 9 bases lining up with TRBD1. Trimming cost V 5 bases and J 5 bases; bases outside gene matches: 3. The germline V gene encodes CDR1 SGHTA and CDR2 FQGNSA. The CDR3 is made up of 13 amino acids. CDR3 loop: CASSRQGGYGYTF. CDR3 DNA sequence: TGTGCCAGCAGCAGACAGGGGGGGTATGGCTACACCTTC.

This clone was seen only a few times. V is TRBV30 and J is TRBJ2-3; TRBD1 is a possible D gene (5 bases). This CDR3 has 12 residues. V lost 4 bases and J 5 bases, leaving 10 bases between the germline ends. CDR1 and CDR2 (germline): GTSNPN, SVGIG (reference sequence). The chain's CDR3 is CAWKNRRDTQYF. The DNA for the CDR3 is TGTGCCTGGAAAAACAGGAGAGATACGCAGTATTTT.

The chain links TRBV19 to TRBJ2-4; D gene uncertain. Germline V gene data show CDR1 as LNHDA and CDR2 as SQIVND (reference sequence). V lost 5 bases and J 0 bases, leaving 17 bases between the germline ends. The CDR3 sequence is 17 residues long. CDR3 nucleotides: TGTGCCAGTAGTCGCCGCGCAGGTGGGCTAGCCAAAAACATTCAGTACTTC. Translating gives CASSRRAGGLAKNIQYF.

This clone was recorded a few times. The chain joins TRBV6-6 to TRBJ1-3; D possibly corresponds to TRBD1 (6 bases). Between the trimmed V and J ends, which lost 2 bases and 0 bases, there was a span of 11 bases. From germline, CDR1 is MNHNY and CDR2 SVGAGI (reference sequence). The CDR3 is 16 residues long. Written as DNA, the CDR3 is TGTGCCAGCAGTTACGCCTCGGACAGCTCTGGAAACACCATATATTTT. Its translation is CASSYASDSSGNTIYF.

As to this clone: Relative to the germline gene, one junction end is altered; a read error may explain this. The rearrangement links TRBV5-6 to TRBJ2-1, with D perhaps TRBD1 (5 bases). The germline gives CDR1 SGHDT, CDR2 YYEEEE. This CDR3 region has 14 residues. The CDR3 loop reads CASSPWTSYSEQFF. Here the CDR3 DNA reads TGTGCCAGCAGCCCATGGACATCGTACAGTGAGCAGTTCTTC.

This chain connects TRBV7-3 to TRBJ1-5; D remains ambiguous. V was cut by 8 bases and J by 11 bases, with 28 bases left in between. The length of the CDR3 is 16 residues. CDR1 and CDR2 (germline): SGHTA, FQGTGA. The chain's CDR3 is CASDYRGRYYLEAQHF. CDR3 nucleotide sequence: TGTGCCAGCGACTACCGCGGACGGTACTATTTGGAAGCCCAGCATTTT.

The chain carries TRBV7-6 and TRBJ2-5, with D tentatively TRBD1 (5 bases). CDR1 is SGHVS, CDR2 FNYEAQ, per germline. This CDR3 is 14 amino acids long. Trimming cost V 5 bases and J 5 bases, with 15 bases left between them. Here the CDR3 DNA reads TGTGCCAGCAGCACACGGACAACTTGGGAGACCCAGTACTTC. Its protein product is CASSTRTTWETQYF.

The chain has TRBV6-1 and TRBJ2-5, with 7 positions matching TRBD1. The V and J ends lost 2 bases and 12 bases, in that order; junction bases with no gene match: 12. This CDR3 region has 14 residues. The germline CDR1 and CDR2 sequences are MNHNS and SASEGT. The CDR3 sequence: CASSESVPPTGEYF. As DNA, the CDR3 is TGTGCCAGCAGTGAAAGCGTCCCCCCCACAGGGGAGTACTTC.

This clone was counted a few times. J is TRBJ2-3 and V is TRBV6-5; 9 nucleotides align to TRBD2. The CDR3 consists of 15 residues. CDR1 MNHEY and CDR2 SVGAGI come from the germline V gene. Germline trimming cut 5 bases from V and 3 bases from J; bases unmatched to any gene: 6. The CDR3 loop reads CASSGLAGSTDTQYF. The DNA for the CDR3 is TGTGCCAGCAGTGGGCTAGCGGGGTCGACAGATACGCAGTATTTT.

This chain connects TRBV2 to TRBJ2-3, with D possibly matching TRBD2 (6 bases). The CDR3 spans 14 residues. Germline assignment: CDR1 SNHLY and CDR2 FYNNEI. Trimming removed 7 bases from V and 3 bases from J, with 14 bases in between. The CDR3, as DNA: TGTGCCAGCATTCGCACTAGCCCGACAGATACGCAGTATTTT. This sequence encodes CASIRTSPTDTQYF.

The chain carries TRBV2 and TRBJ2-5; TRBD1 matches 9 bases. Germline lookup yields CDR1 SNHLY and CDR2 FYNNEI. CDR3 length: 14 residues. Unmatched junction bases numbered 6, after V lost 6 bases and J lost 4 bases. CDR3: CASSDRDRAETQYF. The CDR3, as DNA: TGTGCCAGCAGCGACCGGGACAGGGCAGAGACCCAGTACTTC.

The chain has TRBV28 and TRBJ2-7; D perhaps matches TRBD1 (5 bases). Germline values: CDR1 MDHEN, CDR2 SYDVKM. The germline V and J ends were trimmed by 6 bases and 4 bases, with 10 bases remaining between them. The CDR3 runs to 12 residues. This chain's CDR3 is CASSRTGYEQYF. The CDR3 DNA reads as TGTGCCAGCAGCCGTACAGGTTACGAGCAGTACTTC. Combining the CDR3 with reference TRBV28 and TRBJ2-7 gives the whole variable domain DVKVTQSSRYLVKRTGEKVFLECVQDMDHENMFWYRQDPGLGLRLIYFSYDVKMKEKGDIPEGYSVSREKKERFSLILESASTNQTSMYLCASSRTGYEQYFGPGTRLTVT.